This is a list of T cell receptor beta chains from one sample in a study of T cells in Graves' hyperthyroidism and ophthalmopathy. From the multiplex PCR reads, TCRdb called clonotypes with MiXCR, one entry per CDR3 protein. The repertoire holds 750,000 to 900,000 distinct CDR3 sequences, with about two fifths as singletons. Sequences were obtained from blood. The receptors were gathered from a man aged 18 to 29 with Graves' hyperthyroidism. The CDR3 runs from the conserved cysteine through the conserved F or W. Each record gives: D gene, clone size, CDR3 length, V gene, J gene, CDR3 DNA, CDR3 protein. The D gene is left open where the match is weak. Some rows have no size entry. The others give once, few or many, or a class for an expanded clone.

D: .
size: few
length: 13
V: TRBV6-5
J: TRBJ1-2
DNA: TGTGCCAGCAGTTCTCGGACAAACTATGGCTACACCTTC
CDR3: CASSSRTNYGYTF

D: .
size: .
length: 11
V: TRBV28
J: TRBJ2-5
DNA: TGTGCCAGCGGGGGGGCAGAGACCCAGTACTTC
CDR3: CASGGAETQYF

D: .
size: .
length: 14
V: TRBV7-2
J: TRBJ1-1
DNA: TGTGCCAGCAGCTCAGTCGCGGGGGCCGAGGGAGCTTTCTTT
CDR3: CASSSVAGAEGAFF

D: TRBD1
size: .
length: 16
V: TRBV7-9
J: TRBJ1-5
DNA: TGTGCCAGCAGCCCAAGGACAGGATATAGCAATCAGCCCCAGCATTTT
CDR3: CASSPRTGYSNQPQHF

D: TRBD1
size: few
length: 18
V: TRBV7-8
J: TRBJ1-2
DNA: TGTGCCAGCAGCCCACGTACGCCGGGACAGGGGGTAGTCTATGGCTACACCTTC
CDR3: CASSPRTPGQGVVYGYTF

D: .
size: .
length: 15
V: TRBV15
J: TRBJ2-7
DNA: TGTGCCACCAGCCACTGGGGACTGGGGCTTTACGAGCAGTACTTC
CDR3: CATSHWGLGLYEQYF

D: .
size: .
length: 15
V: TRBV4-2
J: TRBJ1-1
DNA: TGTGCCAGCAGCCCAAGTCCACAAATGAACACTGAAGCTTTCTTT
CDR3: CASSPSPQMNTEAFF

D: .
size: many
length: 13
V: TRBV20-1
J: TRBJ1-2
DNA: TGCAGTGCCCTCCTCACGTACCCCTATGGCTACACCTTC
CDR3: CSALLTYPYGYTF

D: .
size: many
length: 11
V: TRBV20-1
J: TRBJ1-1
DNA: TGCAGTGCTAGAGAGGGGGCTGAAGCTTTCTTT
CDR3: CSAREGAEAFF

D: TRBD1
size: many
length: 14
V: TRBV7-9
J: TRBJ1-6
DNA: TGTGCCAGCGGCCTTGGGGACAGTAATTCACCCCTCCACTTT
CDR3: CASGLGDSNSPLHF

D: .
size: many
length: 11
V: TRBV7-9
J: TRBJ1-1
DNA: TGTGCCAGCAGCTCCAACCCTGAAGCTTTCTTT
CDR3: CASSSNPEAFF

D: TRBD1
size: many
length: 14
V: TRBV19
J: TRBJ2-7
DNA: TGTGCCACCACCGCCGGGACAGGGAACTACGAGCAGTACTTC
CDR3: CATTAGTGNYEQYF

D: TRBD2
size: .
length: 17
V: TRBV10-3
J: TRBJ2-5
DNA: TGTGCCATCAGTGAGTCCACTAGCGGGGGGTACCAAGAGACCCAGTACTTC
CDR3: CAISESTSGGYQETQYF

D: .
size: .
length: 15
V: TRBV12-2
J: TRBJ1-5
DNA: TGTGCAAGTCGCTTAGTGGAAGGGGAGGATCAGCCCCAGCATTTT
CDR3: CASRLVEGEDQPQHF

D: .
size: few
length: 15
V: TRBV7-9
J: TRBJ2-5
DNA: TGTGCCAGCAGCTTATTTCTGGGGGCGCGGGAGACCCAGTACTTC
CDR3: CASSLFLGARETQYF

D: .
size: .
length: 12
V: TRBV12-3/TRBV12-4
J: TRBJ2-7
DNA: TGTGCCGGCAGTTTAAGCGGGCGCGAGCAGTACTTC
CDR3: CAGSLSGREQYF

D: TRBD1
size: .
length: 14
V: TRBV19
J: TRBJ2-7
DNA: TGTGCCAGTAGTATAGGGGACAGGGGCAGCGAGCAGTACTTC
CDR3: CASSIGDRGSEQYF

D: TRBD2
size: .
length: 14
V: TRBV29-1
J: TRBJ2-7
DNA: TGCAGCGTTGGTGGACTAGCGGGGACCTACGAGCAGTACTTC
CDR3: CSVGGLAGTYEQYF

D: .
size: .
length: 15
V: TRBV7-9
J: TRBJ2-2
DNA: TGTGCCAGCAGGACGATGAAAGAGGGGACAGGGGAGCTGTTTTTT
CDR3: CASRTMKEGTGELFF

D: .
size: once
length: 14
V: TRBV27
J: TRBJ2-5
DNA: TGTGCCAGCAGTCGACAGGACCTCCAAGAGACCCAGTACTTC
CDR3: CASSRQDLQETQYF

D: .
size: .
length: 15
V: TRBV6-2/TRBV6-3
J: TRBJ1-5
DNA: TGTGCCAGCAGCTCCGAGTCCTCGGCGGGTCAGCCCCAGCATTTT
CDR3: CASSSESSAGQPQHF

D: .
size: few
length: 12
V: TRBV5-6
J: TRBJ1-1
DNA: TGTGCCAGCAGCTTGGGACCGCAGGAAGCTTTCTTT
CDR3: CASSLGPQEAFF

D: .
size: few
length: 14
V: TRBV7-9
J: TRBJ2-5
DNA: TGTGCCAGCAGCCGCGGCAGCGTAATGGAGACCCAGTACTTC
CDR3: CASSRGSVMETQYF

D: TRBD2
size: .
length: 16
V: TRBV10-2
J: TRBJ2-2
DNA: TGCGCCAGCAGCAAGGGACTAGCGGCGAACACCGGGGAGCTGTTTTTT
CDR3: CASSKGLAANTGELFF

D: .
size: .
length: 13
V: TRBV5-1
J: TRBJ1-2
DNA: TGCGCCAGCAGCTCCGGACGAGGGGCTGGCTACACCTTC
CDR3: CASSSGRGAGYTF

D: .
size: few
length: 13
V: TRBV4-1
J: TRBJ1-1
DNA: TGTGCCAGCAGCCAAGGTGGACAGTCTGAAGCTTTCTTT
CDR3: CASSQGGQSEAFF

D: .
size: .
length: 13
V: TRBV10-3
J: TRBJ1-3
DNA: TGTGCCAGCAGAGGGACCCCGCCCGACACCATATATTTT
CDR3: CASRGTPPDTIYF

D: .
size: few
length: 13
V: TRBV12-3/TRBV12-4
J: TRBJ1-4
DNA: TGTGCCAGCAGTCGGACAATTAATGAAAAACTGTTTTTT
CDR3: CASSRTINEKLFF

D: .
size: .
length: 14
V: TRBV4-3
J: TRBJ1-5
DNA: TGCGCCAGCAGCCAAGATAGGTTGAGTCAGCCCCAGCATTTT
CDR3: CASSQDRLSQPQHF

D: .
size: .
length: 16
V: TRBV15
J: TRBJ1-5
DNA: TGTGCCACCAGCAGAGGAATTGCAGGGGACAATCAGCCCCAGCATTTT
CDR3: CATSRGIAGDNQPQHF